One sample yielded the 12 T cell receptor beta chains listed below, sequenced in a study of cytomegalovirus exposure and HLA in healthy donors. The PCR employed 60 Vbeta primers together with 13 Jbeta primers. Generated by immunoSEQ multiplex PCR, the TCRdb table keeps only in-frame clones and is missing some. The sample consists of 200,000 to 250,000 clones, approximately 82% of them appearing once. Sequencing was performed on PBMCs. Receptors originate from a man younger than 30 in good health and CMV-seronegative.

The rearrangement uses TRBV27 and TRBJ2-7; no definite D call. Germline assignment: CDR1 MNHEY and CDR2 SMNVEV (reference sequence). This CDR3 comprises 12 residues. Trimming took off 4 bases at V and 3 bases at J, with 7 bases between the two ends. The CDR3 protein is CASSSRSYEQYF. DNA of the CDR3: TGTGCCAGCAGTTCACGCAGCTACGAGCAGTACTTC.

This chain uses TRBV6-5 with TRBJ1-2; possible D gene TRBD1, 6 bases. Per germline, CDR1 MNHEY and CDR2 SVGAGI. The germline V and J ends were trimmed by 7 bases and 6 bases, with 18 bases remaining between them. CDR3 size: 14 residues. The CDR3 loop is CASTMDGAGDGYTF. The CDR3 nucleotides are TGTGCCAGCACTATGGACGGGGCAGGGGATGGCTACACCTTC.

This rearrangement joins TRBV19 to TRBJ2-3; the match to TRBD2 covers 7 bases. Germline CDR1 is LNHDA and CDR2 is SQIVND (reference sequence). The CDR3 has 16 amino acids. V dropped 1 base and J dropped 2; count of bases not matched to a gene: 6. The CDR3 here is CASSIAGLYTTDTQYF. The CDR3 DNA follows: TGTGCCAGTAGTATAGCGGGACTATATACCACAGATACGCAGTATTTT. The full variable domain, completed using reference TRBV19 and TRBJ2-3, is DGGITQSPKYLFRKEGQNVTLSCEQNLNHDAMYWYRQDPGQGLRLIYYSQIVNDFQKGDIAEGYSVSREKKESFPLTVTSAQKNPTAFYLCASSIAGLYTTDTQYFGPGTRLTVL.

This rearrangement joins TRBV6-5 to TRBJ1-2, with D unclear. CDR3 length: 15 residues. V shed 0 bases and J shed 4 bases, with 12 bases lying between them. Germline loops: CDR1 MNHEY, CDR2 SVGAGI. CDR3 residues: CASSYSMPQSYGYTF. CDR3 DNA: TGTGCCAGCAGTTACTCGATGCCACAGAGCTATGGCTACACCTTC.

This clone was seen only a few times. The chain combines TRBV12-2 with TRBJ1-2; the table's D call TRBD1 went unverified against the DNA. TRBV12-2 is deemed a pseudogene. This CDR3 is built from 16 residues. CDR3 nucleotides: TGTGCAAGTCGGAGACAGGGGGGTCCTGTAGACTATGGCTACACCTTC. Translated: CASRRQGGPVDYGYTF.

Only a few counts were recorded for this clone. The V gene is TRBV11-1, the J gene TRBJ1-1; the D gene is possibly TRBD1 (5 bases). The germline V gene has CDR1 SGHAT and CDR2 FQDESV (reference sequence). V was shortened by 4 bases and J by 4 bases, with 19 bases between the two germline ends. The CDR3 length is 16 residues. The CDR3 region has the DNA TGTGCCAGCAGCTCAAGAGCCGGGGCCGGGGGCACTGAAGCTTTCTTT. It specifies CASSSRAGAGGTEAFF.

The chain uses TRBV9 and TRBJ2-3; 11 bases are shared with TRBD2. Trimming took 0 bases from V and 1 from J; bases not matched to a gene: 7. The CDR3 contains 18 residues. Germline CDR1 SGDLS, CDR2 YYNGEE. In DNA form, the CDR3 reads TGTGCCAGCAGCGTAGCTTTGACTAGCGGGGCGCGCACAGATACGCAGTATTTT. Its protein is CASSVALTSGARTDTQYF.

The chain has TRBV10-3 and TRBJ2-1; TRBD2 matches at 11 bases. The CDR3 has 15 amino acids. With V trimmed by 11 bases and J by 7 bases, 13 bases remained unmatched. CDR1 and CDR2 (germline): ENHRY, SYGVKD. Written as DNA, the CDR3 is TGTGCCGCTTTGTCTAGCGGGAGGACTTTAAATGAGCAGTTCTTC. Protein sequence: CAALSSGRTLNEQFF.

The gene calls are TRBV27 and TRBJ2-2; D possibly corresponds to TRBD1 (6 bases). The germline CDR1 and CDR2 sequences are MNHEY and SMNVEV (reference sequence). The CDR3 is made up of 19 amino acids. Trimming took 6 bases from V and 1 from J, leaving 24 bases between them. CDR3 nucleotide sequence: TGTGCCAGCAGACCCCATTTGTCAGCCCGGGACAAGAACACCGGGGAGCTGTTTTTT. Translation gives CASRPHLSARDKNTGELFF.

The chain links TRBV30 to TRBJ2-7; a possible D gene is TRBD2 (6 bases). V lost 0 bases and J lost 6, with 12 bases in between. The CDR3 length is 13 residues. Germline-derived CDR1 and CDR2 are GTSNPN and SVGIG (reference sequence). For the CDR3, the DNA is TGTGCCTGGAGTGTATTGACTAGTAGCGAGCAGTACTTC. Protein sequence: CAWSVLTSSEQYF. Full variable domain (outside the CDR3, taken from reference TRBV30 and TRBJ2-7): SQTIHQWPATLVQPVGSPLSLECTVEGTSNPNLYWYRQAAGRGLQLLFYSVGIGQISSEVPQNLSASRPQDRQFILSSKKLLLSDSGFYLCAWSVLTSSEQYFGPGTRLTVT.

This clone has just a few counts. The chain has TRBV11-2 and TRBJ2-7; TRBD2 might be the D (6 bases). There are 14 residues in the CDR3. The V end lost 3 bases, the J end lost 2 bases, and 11 bases lay between the germline ends. The germline gives CDR1 SGHAT, CDR2 FQNNGV. The CDR3 DNA sequence: TGTGCCAGCAGCTTCGGGACGGGGGCCTACGAGCAGTACTTC. This translates into CASSFGTGAYEQYF.

The chain joins TRBV5-6 to TRBJ2-7; tentative D call: TRBD2 (6 bases). The germline gives CDR1 SGHDT, CDR2 YYEEEE. The V end was cut by 2 bases, the J end by 3 bases, with 12 bases between. CDR3 length equals 14 residues. The CDR3 loop is CASSFGGVVYEQYF. In DNA form, the CDR3 reads TGTGCCAGCAGCTTCGGCGGGGTTGTCTACGAGCAGTACTTC.